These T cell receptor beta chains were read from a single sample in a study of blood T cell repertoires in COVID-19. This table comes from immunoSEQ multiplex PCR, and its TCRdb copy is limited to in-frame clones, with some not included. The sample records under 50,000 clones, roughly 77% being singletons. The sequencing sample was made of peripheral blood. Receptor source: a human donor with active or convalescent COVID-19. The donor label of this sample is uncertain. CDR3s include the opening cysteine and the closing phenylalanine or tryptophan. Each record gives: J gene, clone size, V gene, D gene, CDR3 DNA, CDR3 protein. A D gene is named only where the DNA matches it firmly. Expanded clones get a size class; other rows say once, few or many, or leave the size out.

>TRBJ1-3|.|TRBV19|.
TGTGCCAGTAGCCCTCGCCCGGAGACAGGCGGAAACACCATATATTTT
CASSPRPETGGNTIYF
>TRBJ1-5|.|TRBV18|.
TGTGCCAGCTCACCCGACTGGAGCAATCAGCCCCAGCATTTT
CASSPDWSNQPQHF
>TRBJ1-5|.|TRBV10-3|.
TGTGCCATCAGGGGGGGTAGCAATCAGCCCCAGCATTTT
CAIRGGSNQPQHF
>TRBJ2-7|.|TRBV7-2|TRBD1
TGTGCCAGCAGCTTCCGGGAGGGACAGGGGACCAGCTCCTACGAGCAGTACTTC
CASSFREGQGTSSYEQYF
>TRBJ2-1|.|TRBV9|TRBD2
TGTGCCAGCACCGTAGGGGCGGGAGACATCAATGAGCAGTTCTTC
CASTVGAGDINEQFF
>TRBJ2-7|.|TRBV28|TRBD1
TGTGCCAGCAGCCGCTCTTTTGGGACAGAGTTAAACGAGCAGTACTTC
CASSRSFGTELNEQYF
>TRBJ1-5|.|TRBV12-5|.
TGTGCTAGTGGGTCAGGGTACAATCAGCCCCAGCATTTT
CASGSGYNQPQHF
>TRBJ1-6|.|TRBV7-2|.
TGTGCCAGCAGCTTATCCAGGGCCGGACGTTATAATTCACCCCTCCACTTT
CASSLSRAGRYNSPLHF
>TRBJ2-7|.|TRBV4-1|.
TGCGCCAGCAGCCAGCGGACGATTGGGGCCGAGCAGTACTTC
CASSQRTIGAEQYF
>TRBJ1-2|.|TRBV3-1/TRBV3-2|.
TGTGCCAGCAGCCAAGAATCAGGGTCCGGTGGCTACACCTTC
CASSQESGSGGYTF
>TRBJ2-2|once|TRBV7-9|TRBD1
TGTGCCAGCAGCTCGGGACAGAGCACCGGGGAGCTGTTTTTT
CASSSGQSTGELFF
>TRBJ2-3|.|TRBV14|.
TGTGCCAGCAGCCGCCGACTTAATGCGCTCCAAACAGATACGCAGTATTTT
CASSRRLNALQTDTQYF
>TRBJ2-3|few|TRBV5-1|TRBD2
TGCGCCAGCAGAGAGGGGGGACTAGCGGGACTGGATACGCAGTATTTT
CASREGGLAGLDTQYF
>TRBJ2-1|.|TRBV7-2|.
TGTGCCAGCAGCTTCTTAGCGATGGTTGGGCAGTTCTTC
CASSFLAMVGQFF
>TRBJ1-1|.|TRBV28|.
TGTGCCAGCAGCCCCACCTCCCAGGGTCGAAACACTGAAGCTTTCTTT
CASSPTSQGRNTEAFF